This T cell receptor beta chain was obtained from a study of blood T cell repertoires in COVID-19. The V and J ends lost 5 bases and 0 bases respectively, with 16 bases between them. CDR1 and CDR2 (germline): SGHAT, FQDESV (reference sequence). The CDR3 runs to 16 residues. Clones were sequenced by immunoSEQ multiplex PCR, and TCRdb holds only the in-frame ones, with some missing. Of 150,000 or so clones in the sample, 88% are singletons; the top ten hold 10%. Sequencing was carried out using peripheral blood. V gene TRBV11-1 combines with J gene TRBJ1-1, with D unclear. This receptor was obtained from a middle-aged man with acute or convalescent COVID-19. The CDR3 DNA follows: TGTGCCAGCAGCCGTGCTGGTCCAGTCATGAACACTGAAGCTTTCTTT. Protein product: CASSRAGPVMNTEAFF.